The sequence of this TCR beta chain was determined in a study of cytotoxic CD8 clonotypes in ibrutinib-treated CLL. On the study more broadly: Response samples were obtained once patients had received a median about 12 months of treatment, range 6 to 36.

The V end lost 7 bases, the J end lost 0 bases, and 7 bases lay between the germline ends. CDR1 is MDHEN and CDR2 is SYDVKM in the germline V gene. The length of the CDR3 is 13 residues. This table comes from immunoSEQ multiplex PCR, and its TCRdb copy is limited to in-frame clones, with some not included. The table includes around 160,000 clones, roughly 80% detected once. The sequencing here drew on PBMCs, taken after 12 months of ibrutinib treatment. The rearrangement links TRBV28 to TRBJ1-3; D gene uncertain. The clonotype comes from a human donor with chronic lymphocytic leukemia. The DNA for the CDR3 is TGTGCCAGCACCGTCAGCTCTGGAAACACCATATATTTT. It translates to CASTVSSGNTIYF.